The source of this T cell receptor beta chain is a study of shared clonotypes between healthy human individuals (dated by TCRdb to about 2020). Context from the whole study: Three men and two women, aged 18 to 49 years, made up the cohort. Libraries were prepared and TCR repertoires were sequenced by different laboratories using diverse techniques, in order to increase sequencing depth and limit assay-specific biases. To estimate repertoire size and how much clonotypes are shared between individuals, the study performed deep sequencing of blood TCR repertoires from a handful of healthy adults. For each donor, three plates each were used for CD4 naive and CD4 memory, two plates were used for CD8 naive, and one plate was used for CD8 memory. Between about 0.8 and 9 billion PBMCs per donor were obtained by leukapheresis.

General study outcomes and caveats: Sampling was restricted to blood, and TCR repertoires in tissue are likely to differ from TCR repertoires in blood. Pairwise subsampling indicated that sequencing depth was expected to affect the degree of clonotype sharing among donors. Rarefaction of sorted-subset datasets indicated incomplete sequencing despite the large sequencing depth. Because the study included only a small number of donors, the genetic and exposure-history diversity represented was limited. Naive subsets generally had larger estimated clonotype richness than memory subsets did. Compared with non-shared clonotypes, the clonotypes found in all four sorted-subset donors had higher generation probabilities. When a few donors were compared, the shared fraction of clonotypes was around 4.6% for naive CD4, 3% to 4% for naive CD8, roughly 2.3% for memory CD4, and around 0.37% for memory CD8.

This clone appeared once. Its specific antigen is unknown. No base quality information exists; no much larger clone differs at one position. TCR CDR3 regions were amplified from genomic DNA by multiplex PCR using the deep immunoSEQ assay. Genomic DNA extracted from each cell subset was distributed evenly over all wells of several immunoSEQ 96-well plates, and each plate served as one replicate. For sorted subsets, around 200 ng genomic DNA, equal to tens of thousands of T cell genomes, was loaded into each replicate PCR. The purified libraries were quantified using a Qubit 3.0 fluorometer, sized with a Bioanalyzer 2100, and then quantified again using the KAPA Library Quantification kit. Each immunoSEQ 96-well plate was sequenced on its own single-read 150-cycle Illumina NextSeq 550 flow cell. Processing in the source paper ran as follows. The immunoSEQ output contained only junctional sequences without quality scores, so filtering could not match that applied to full-length reads. Sequences were annotated with PyIR, a Python wrapper for IgBLAST v1.9, and V/J genes and CDR3 were assigned using IMGT germline references. Any read was removed if the V/J assignment was weak (E-value above 1e-6), the CDR3 was missing, or the read contained stop codons, out-of-frame junctions, or ambiguous translated residues. V3J clonotypes were defined as sequences sharing an identical inferred V gene, J gene, and CDR3 amino acid sequence. The percentage overlap between two repertoires was calculated by dividing the number of shared unique clonotypes by the size of the smaller repertoire. Repertoire richness was assessed with RTK rarefaction, the Chao1 estimator, and Recon v2.1 estimates of unobserved clonotypes. OLGA was used to compute generation probabilities for all TCRbeta clonotypes that the gDNA method yielded from a handful of donors. TCRdb limited this immuneACCESS table to in-frame rearrangements with V and J called. A share of clones is missing; checked studies link under half to unresolved V genes, and the rest is unexplained. The D gene and trimming were derived from the DNA, and the V and J assignments and clone size from that table. The sample table holds about 2,100,000 clones, of which about 93% were seen once. 1.7% of the sample rests with the top ten.

CD8 naive samples consisted of CD45RO-negative cells that were positively selected for CCR7, yielding a CD45RA+CCR7+ population without TemRA cells. The donors were healthy, HIV-negative adults who had no recently reported acute infections or vaccinations. Every donor was a Caucasian adult living in Nashville, Tennessee, USA. After blood collection by leukapheresis, PBMCs were isolated using Ficoll-Histopaque density gradient centrifugation and then cryopreserved in the vapor phase of liquid nitrogen. Analytical flow cytometry was used to check the purity and quantity of each magnetically sorted T cell population. Genomic DNA was isolated from each sorted fraction and quantified by UV absorbance on a Nanodrop 2000c. The trim is 6 bases for V and 2 bases for J, with a gap of 14 bases between the germline ends. The CDR1 and CDR2 encoded by the germline V gene (reference sequence) are MNHNY and SVGAGI. Including the terminal cysteine and phenylalanine, the CDR3 comprises 15 residues. The entry retains the CDR3 DNA only, 45 bases that are in frame from base 1.

The specimen was naive CD8+ T cells from PBMCs. The sample's cell subset or site label is to be understood as: CD45RA+CCR7+. This TCR came from a man aged 18 to 29 in good health. Some clones in this sample may be carry-over from other donors' samples. The V and J segments used are TRBV6-6 and TRBJ1-5; TRBD1 is possibly the D segment (6 matching bases). The CDR3 sequence is CASRRGAQGNQPQHF. The nucleotide sequence reads as follows: TGTGCCAGCAGGCGGGGGGCACAGGGCAATCAGCCCCAGCATTTT.